The 17 T cell receptor beta chains below were found in one sample sequenced in a study of shared clonotypes between healthy human individuals. Assay used: immunoSEQ multiplex PCR; TCRdb lists only in-frame clones, some missing. The sample lists 2,500,000 or so clones, 90% to 95% seen once, with 0.36% in the top ten. Specimen: naive CD4+ T cells from PBMCs. Subset given: CD45RA+ positively selected. Receptor source: a man aged 18 to 30 in good health. Some clones in this sample may be carry-over from other donors' samples.

The chain combines TRBV28 with TRBJ1-5, with TRBD1 matching 8 bases. CDR3 length: 19 amino acids. Trimming at V came to 3 bases and at J to 0 bases, leaving 13 bases not matched to a gene. The germline V gene encodes CDR1 MDHEN and CDR2 SYDVKM. CDR3 coding DNA: TGTGCCAGCAGTTTCAGCAGGGGGCGAAGGTTCGGTAGCAATCAGCCCCAGCATTTT. It codes for CASSFSRGRRFGSNQPQHF.

J is TRBJ2-7 and V is TRBV7-9; 10 bases agree with TRBD2. In germline, CDR1 is SEHNR, CDR2 FQNEAQ (reference sequence). The J segment lost 5 bases and the V segment lost 5 bases, leaving 9 bases of the junction unmatched. The CDR3 spans 15 residues. CDR3 in amino acids: CASSILAGAAHEQYF. The CDR3 DNA is TGTGCCAGCAGCATCCTAGCGGGAGCGGCCCACGAGCAGTACTTC.

The chain has TRBV5-1 and TRBJ1-1, with 8 nucleotides matching TRBD1. CDR1 is SGHRS and CDR2 is YFSETQ in the germline V gene. The CDR3 totals 16 residues. With V trimmed by 0 bases and J by 0 bases, 4 bases remained unmatched. This chain's CDR3 is CASSLGPGGMNTEAFF. The CDR3 DNA is TGCGCCAGCAGCTTGGGACCAGGGGGCATGAACACTGAAGCTTTCTTT.

This clone has just a few counts. This chain connects TRBV28 to TRBJ2-3, with a tentative D call TRBD1 (6 bases). CDR1 and CDR2 (germline): MDHEN, SYDVKM. CDR3 length: 15 amino acids. Trimming cost V 3 bases and J 2 bases, with 12 bases left between them. CDR3 DNA sequence: TGTGCCAGCAGTTTCCTCAGGGGATTCACAGATACGCAGTATTTT. Translation: CASSFLRGFTDTQYF.

As regards this clone: This same CDR3 is encoded by further DNA sequences in the sample. J is TRBJ2-2 and V is TRBV18, with a tentative D call TRBD2 (5 bases). CDR1 is KGHSH, CDR2 LQKENI, per germline. This CDR3 has 15 residues. Deletions cut 3 bases from V and 0 bases from J, with 8 bases between. This CDR3 is CASSPGITNTGELFF. The CDR3 nucleotides read TGTGCCAGCTCACCCGGGATTACGAACACCGGGGAGCTGTTTTTT.

The CDR3 bases are TGTGCCAGCAGTTCCCGGGACTTCGGTTACAATGAGCAGTTCTTC. The encoded protein is CASSSRDFGYNEQFF. This chain uses TRBV28 with TRBJ2-1; TRBD2 is a possible D gene (6 bases). CDR1 and CDR2 from the germline V gene are MDHEN and SYDVKM. Trimming shortened V by 4 bases and J by 4 bases, and 14 bases separated the two germline ends. The CDR3 contains 15 residues.

The chain joins TRBV7-2 to TRBJ2-3, with 10 bases aligning to TRBD2. The V and J ends lost 1 base and 10 bases, in that order; junction bases with no gene match: 5. The CDR3 is 14 amino acids. Germline CDR1 SGHTA, CDR2 FQGNSA. The CDR3 here is CASSLGLAGVSQYF. CDR3 nucleotide sequence: TGTGCCAGCAGCTTAGGTCTAGCGGGAGTATCGCAGTATTTT.

This clone was found once. The chain employs TRBV5-4 and TRBJ1-2; D is perhaps TRBD1 (5 bases). V shed 5 bases and J shed 4 bases, with 18 bases lying between them. CDR3 length: 15 residues. Germline V gene data show CDR1 as SGHNT and CDR2 as YYREEE (reference sequence). CDR3 DNA sequence: TGTGCCAGCAGTCCCGGCGGCAGGGCGGGCTATGGCTACACCTTC. Translation: CASSPGGRAGYGYTF. The whole variable domain, filled in from reference TRBV5-4 and TRBJ1-2, reads ETGVTQSPTHLIKTRGQQVTLRCSSQSGHNTVSWYQQALGQGPQFIFQYYREEENGRGNFPPRFSGLQFPNYSSELNVNALELDDSALYLCASSPGGRAGYGYTFGSGTRLTVV.

The chain joins TRBV6-6 to TRBJ2-2; D is uncertain. The CDR3 spans 14 residues. Germline-derived CDR1 and CDR2 are MNHNY and SVGAGI (reference sequence). Trimming took off 1 base at V and 1 base at J, with 4 bases between the two ends. The CDR3, as DNA: TGTGCCAGCAGTTACTGGGAGAACACCGGGGAGCTGTTTTTT. Protein product: CASSYWENTGELFF.

This rearrangement joins TRBV11-1 to TRBJ2-1; TRBD2 matches 9 bases. CDR3 size: 15 residues. Trimming removed 4 bases from V and 5 bases from J; junction bases left unmatched: 6. The germline V gene encodes CDR1 SGHAT and CDR2 FQDESV (reference sequence). DNA for the CDR3: TGTGCCAGCAGCTCGCTAGCGGGACTTAACAATGAGCAGTTCTTC. Its protein is CASSSLAGLNNEQFF.

CDR3 DNA sequence: TGCGCCAGCAGCTTGGCTGCGCCTTTCTACAATGAGCAGTTCTTC. Amino acid sequence: CASSLAAPFYNEQFF. This rearrangement joins TRBV5-1 to TRBJ2-1; D remains unclear. CDR1 is SGHRS, CDR2 YFSETQ, per germline. V lost 0 bases, J lost 3 bases, and 10 bases lay in between. This CDR3 region has 15 residues.

Details on this clone: The same CDR3 can be traced to other DNA sequences in this sample. J is TRBJ1-2 and V is TRBV7-2, with D unresolved. This CDR3 region has 14 residues. The V gene's germline CDR1 is SGHTA and CDR2 FQGNSA. The V end was cut by 1 base, the J end by 2 bases, with 8 bases between. CDR3 sequence: CASSLGTSNYGYTF. The CDR3 DNA reads TGTGCCAGCAGCTTAGGGACCTCAAACTATGGCTACACCTTC.

This clone is a singleton in its sample. The chain couples TRBV2 to TRBJ2-7, with D unclear. This CDR3 contains 15 residues. With 1 base removed from V and 2 bases from J, the gap between germline ends came to 12 bases. CDR1 SNHLY and CDR2 FYNNEI come from the germline V gene. The CDR3, as DNA: TGTGCCAGCAGTGAAGGGCCGACACATACCTACGAGCAGTACTTC. Protein: CASSEGPTHTYEQYF.

CDR3 region: CASSLVPTAYNEQFF. Written as DNA, the CDR3 is TGTGCCAGCAGCTTAGTCCCCACAGCCTACAATGAGCAGTTCTTC. The chain couples TRBV7-9 to TRBJ2-1; the D is unclear. CDR3 length: 15 amino acids. Germline CDR1 reads SEHNR; CDR2 reads FQNEAQ (reference sequence). V lost 1 base and J 2 bases, leaving 9 bases between the germline ends.

The V gene is TRBV2, the J gene TRBJ1-4; possible D gene TRBD1, 6 bases. CDR3 size: 13 residues. Germline CDR1 reads SNHLY; CDR2 reads FYNNEI. The V gene lost 11 bases and the J gene lost 0 bases, with 10 bases spanning the gap. As DNA, the CDR3 is TGTGCCCTAAAGGGGGCAACTAATGAAAAACTGTTTTTT. Translating gives CALKGATNEKLFF.

This rearrangement joins TRBV29-1 to TRBJ1-2, with D possibly matching TRBD1 (6 bases). CDR3 length: 13 amino acids. V was pared by 3 bases and J by 4 bases, with 12 bases between. CDR1 is SQVTM and CDR2 is ANQGSEA in the germline V gene. The CDR3 region is CSVESRRGYGYTF. As DNA, the CDR3 is TGCAGCGTTGAGAGTCGCAGGGGCTATGGCTACACCTTC.

The V and J genes are TRBV21-1 and TRBJ2-7. TRBV21-1 is listed as a pseudogene. CDR3 length equals 14 residues. In DNA form, the CDR3 reads TGTGCCAGCAGCAAAGCTGACGGGCGAGACGAGCAGTACTTC. Protein: CASSKADGRDEQYF.